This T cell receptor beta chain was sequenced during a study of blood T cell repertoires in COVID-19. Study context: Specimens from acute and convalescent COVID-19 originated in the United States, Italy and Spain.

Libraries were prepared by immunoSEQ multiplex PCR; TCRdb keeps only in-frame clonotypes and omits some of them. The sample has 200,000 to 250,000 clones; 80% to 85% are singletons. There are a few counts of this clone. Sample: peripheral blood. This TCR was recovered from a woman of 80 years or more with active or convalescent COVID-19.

The CDR3 region has the DNA TGTGCCAGCAGCTTTCTAGCGGGAGAGGGCGAGCAGTACTTC. Encoded protein: CASSFLAGEGEQYF. The chain joins TRBV9 to TRBJ2-7, with 10 bases that match TRBD2. The V gene's germline CDR1 is SGDLS and CDR2 YYNGEE. The CDR3 loop spans 14 amino acids. V lost 4 bases and J lost 6; bases outside the gene matches: 7.